Each of the 29 T cell receptor beta chains below was sequenced from the same sample in a study of shared clonotypes between healthy human individuals. Clones were sequenced by immunoSEQ multiplex PCR, and TCRdb holds only the in-frame ones, with some missing. The table shows under 2,500,000 clones, with 95% occurring only once. Sequencing used naive CD4+ T cells sorted from blood. Subset specified: CD45RA+ positively selected. These receptors all stem from a man aged 18 to 30 in good health.

The chain carries TRBV11-1 and TRBJ2-7; the D is unclear. The CDR3 is 14 amino acids. Trimming shortened V by 2 bases and J by 4 bases, and 12 bases separated the two germline ends. CDR1 SGHAT and CDR2 FQDESV come from the germline V gene (reference sequence). The CDR3 here is CASSLSHSSYEQYF. DNA of the CDR3: TGTGCCAGCAGCTTAAGTCACTCCTCGTACGAGCAGTACTTC.

The chain combines TRBV18 with TRBJ2-3; D is tentatively TRBD1 or TRBD2 (5 bases each). The CDR3 covers 13 residues. V was shortened by 7 bases and J by 0 bases, with 8 bases between the two germline ends. The germline gives CDR1 KGHSH, CDR2 LQKENI. CDR3 amino acids: CASLGRSTDTQYF. The CDR3 nucleotides are TGTGCCAGCTTGGGACGTAGCACAGATACGCAGTATTTT. The full variable domain, rest sourced from reference TRBV18 and TRBJ2-3, is NAGVMQNPRHLVRRRGQEARLRCSPMKGHSHVYWYRQLPEEGLKFMVYLQKENIIDESGMPKERFSAEFPKEGPSILRIQQVVRGDSAAYFCASLGRSTDTQYFGPGTRLTVL.

The chain employs TRBV7-2 and TRBJ2-2; 16 bases fit TRBD2. This CDR3 region has 18 residues. CDR1 and CDR2 from the germline V gene are SGHTA and FQGNSA. Trimming took 2 bases from V and 5 from J; bases not matched to a gene: 5. CDR3 in amino acids: CASSLMGLAGGWTGELFF. The CDR3 bases are TGTGCCAGCAGCTTAATGGGACTAGCGGGAGGGTGGACCGGGGAGCTGTTTTTT.

The chain links TRBV6-1 to TRBJ2-5; D remains unclear. The CDR3 is 12 amino acids. V was pared by 5 bases and J by 5 bases, with 9 bases between. CDR1 and CDR2 from the germline V gene are MNHNS and SASEGT. CDR3 sequence: CASSSPQETQYF. CDR3 nucleotides: TGTGCCAGCAGTAGCCCCCAGGAGACCCAGTACTTC.

V and J are TRBV10-3 and TRBJ2-7; D possibly uses TRBD1 or TRBD2 (5 bases each). This CDR3 has 13 amino acids. CDR1 is ENHRY, CDR2 SYGVKD, per germline. V gave up 3 bases and J gave up 6 bases, with 12 bases separating them. The CDR3 DNA is TGTGCCATCAGTGATGAAGGGGCGGGCGAGCAGTACTTC. As protein: CAISDEGAGEQYF.

This clone was counted once. The rearrangement links TRBV10-2 to TRBJ2-7; the match to TRBD2 covers 12 bases. V shed 6 bases, J shed 0 bases, and the junction held 9 bases outside the gene matches. Germline CDR1 is WSHSY and CDR2 is SAAADI. This CDR3 is 17 amino acids long. CDR3 sequence reads: CASRGLAGGLPSYEQYF. The CDR3 bases are TGCGCCAGCAGGGGGCTAGCGGGAGGGCTACCCTCCTACGAGCAGTACTTC.

V and J are TRBV7-2 and TRBJ2-7; D is perhaps TRBD1 or TRBD2 (5 bases each). This CDR3 region has 14 residues. V lost 1 base to trimming and J lost 2 bases, with 9 bases between them. Germline V CDR1 and CDR2: SGHTA, FQGNSA. The CDR3 here is CASSLERGPYEQYF. DNA for the CDR3: TGTGCCAGCAGCTTAGAACGGGGCCCCTACGAGCAGTACTTC.

This clone was counted once. The gene calls are TRBV19 and TRBJ1-2, with 7 bases matching TRBD1. CDR1 is LNHDA and CDR2 is SQIVND in the germline V gene (reference sequence). V was pared by 7 bases and J by 0 bases, with 8 bases of the junction left unmatched. CDR3 length equals 15 residues. The CDR3 here is CASTEGTAANYGYTF. In DNA form, the CDR3 reads TGTGCCAGTACCGAAGGGACAGCAGCTAACTATGGCTACACCTTC.

Note on this clone: The conserved final phenylalanine or tryptophan is absent from the CDR3, which likely points to a read error. No DNA is shown, since the ends of the CDR3 on it are uncertain; the CDR3 is the one TCRdb lists. The rearrangement uses TRBV6-1 and TRBJ1-1; no DNA check was done on the table's D call, TRBD1. Ends included, the CDR3 has 14 residues. Germline loops: CDR1 MNHNS, CDR2 SASEGT. CDR3 amino acids: CASSEGDRGRYLVS.

The genes are TRBV7-9 and TRBJ2-7; 9 bases map to TRBD2. The CDR3 runs to 15 residues. The trim removed 5 bases at V and 4 bases at J, leaving 9 bases unmatched. Germline V lookup: CDR1 SEHNR, CDR2 FQNEAQ (reference sequence). The CDR3 loop reads CASSLGTSPSYEQYF. As DNA, the CDR3 is TGTGCCAGCAGCCTGGGGACTAGCCCATCATACGAGCAGTACTTC.

The chain recombines TRBV28 with TRBJ2-6; either TRBD1 or TRBD2 may supply D (6 bases each). CDR1 is MDHEN and CDR2 is SYDVKM in the germline V gene. The CDR3 spans 15 residues. The V and J ends lost 1 base and 4 bases respectively, with 8 bases between them. CDR3 residues: CASSLLGGGANVLTF. CDR3 nucleotides: TGTGCCAGCAGTTTATTGGGGGGCGGGGCCAACGTCCTGACTTTC.

J is TRBJ2-5 and V is TRBV10-3, with TRBD2 matching over 9 bases. This CDR3 contains 14 residues. The trim removed 2 bases at V and 3 bases at J, leaving 1 base unmatched. In germline, CDR1 is ENHRY, CDR2 SYGVKD. The CDR3 DNA reads as TGTGCCATCAGTGAGGCTAGCGGGAAAGAGACCCAGTACTTC. Translated: CAISEASGKETQYF.

This clone was picked up one time. J is TRBJ1-1 and V is TRBV6-1; 7 bases align to TRBD1. This CDR3 is built from 16 residues. The ends lost 2 bases at V and 0 bases at J; junction bases unmatched: 6. Germline CDR1 MNHNS, CDR2 SASEGT. This CDR3 reads CASSESGQPMNTEAFF. The CDR3 DNA reads as TGTGCCAGCAGTGAATCGGGACAGCCTATGAACACTGAAGCTTTCTTT.

This clone has only one observation. The chain carries TRBV7-2 and TRBJ1-2; 8 nucleotides align to TRBD1. V dropped 6 bases and J dropped 7; count of bases not matched to a gene: 10. Per germline, CDR1 SGHTA and CDR2 FQGNSA. The CDR3 sequence is 14 residues long. The CDR3 protein is CASRFRDRSSGYTF. For the CDR3, the DNA is TGTGCCAGCAGGTTCCGGGACAGGTCCTCTGGCTACACCTTC.

The chain links TRBV11-1 to TRBJ2-1; 9 bases agree with TRBD1. Germline CDR1 is SGHAT and CDR2 is FQDESV (reference sequence). V lost 6 bases to trimming and J lost 0 bases; unmatched junction nucleotides: 3. The CDR3 runs 15 residues. In DNA, the CDR3 is TGTGCCAGCAGAACGGGACAGGGCTCCTACAATGAGCAGTTCTTC. It encodes CASRTGQGSYNEQFF.

The chain uses TRBV10-3 and TRBJ2-5; 13 positions agree with TRBD2. V lost 3 bases and J lost 7; bases outside the gene matches: 8. The CDR3 loop spans 16 amino acids. The germline CDR1 and CDR2 sequences are ENHRY and SYGVKD. DNA of the CDR3: TGTGCCATCAGTGATCTGGGACTAGCGGGGATTGGGACCCAGTACTTC. Encoded protein: CAISDLGLAGIGTQYF.

The chain recombines TRBV18 with TRBJ2-3, with D possibly matching TRBD1 (5 bases). With 0 bases removed from V and 4 bases from J, the gap between germline ends came to 11 bases. Germline CDR1 is KGHSH and CDR2 is LQKENI. This CDR3 is 15 amino acids long. The CDR3 region is CASSPPGAAPDTQYF. The CDR3 DNA follows: TGTGCCAGCTCACCACCAGGGGCAGCGCCAGATACGCAGTATTTT.

The V gene is TRBV12-5, the J gene TRBJ2-7; 7 bases align to TRBD1. The CDR3 sequence is 15 residues long. V trimming: 2 bases; J trimming: 3 bases; junction bases outside the gene matches: 7. Germline CDR1 and CDR2: LGHNT and FRNRAP. The CDR3 reads CASGLTRDSGYEQYF. CDR3 coding DNA: TGTGCTAGTGGTTTGACCCGGGACAGTGGCTACGAGCAGTACTTC.

This clone was recorded once. The rearrangement links TRBV10-1 to TRBJ2-5, with D hard to call. Deletions cut 5 bases from V and 2 bases from J, with 9 bases between. Germline V gives CDR1 WNHNN, CDR2 SYGVQD (reference sequence). The CDR3 has 13 residues. The CDR3 loop reads CASSPRRQETQYF. CDR3 in DNA: TGCGCCAGCAGTCCCCGGAGACAAGAGACCCAGTACTTC.

J is TRBJ2-6 and V is TRBV4-1, with 7 bases aligning to TRBD1. CDR3 length equals 17 residues. From germline, CDR1 is MGHRA and CDR2 YSYEKL. J lost 0 bases, V lost 0 bases, and 2 bases had no gene match. The CDR3 here is CASSQEQGSSGANVLTF. CDR3 bases: TGCGCCAGCAGCCAAGAACAGGGGAGCTCTGGGGCCAACGTCCTGACTTTC.

The CDR3 DNA sequence: TGTGCCAGCAGCCCACAGGGATCCTACGAGCAGTACTTC. Protein sequence: CASSPQGSYEQYF. The chain combines TRBV5-4 with TRBJ2-7; D is possibly TRBD1 (6 bases). Trimming took off 4 bases at V and 1 base at J, with 9 bases between the two ends. CDR3 length: 13 amino acids. CDR1 and CDR2 from the germline V gene are SGHNT and YYREEE (reference sequence).

The CDR3 DNA reads TGTGCCAGCAGTCCTTCCATGGGGAGGAGCTCCTATAATTCACCCCTCCACTTT. Encoded protein: CASSPSMGRSSYNSPLHF. This rearrangement joins TRBV2 to TRBJ1-6; no clear D gene. The CDR3 consists of 18 residues. CDR1 is SNHLY and CDR2 is FYNNEI in the germline V gene. V gave up 5 bases and J gave up 0 bases, with 17 bases separating them.

The chain couples TRBV30 to TRBJ2-2, with 8 bases that match TRBD2. The CDR3 is 14 residues long. The trim removed 2 bases at V and 4 bases at J, leaving 3 bases unmatched. Germline V gene data show CDR1 as GTSNPN and CDR2 as SVGIG (reference sequence). This CDR3 reads CAWSFGLATGELFF. Here the CDR3 DNA reads TGTGCCTGGAGTTTCGGACTAGCCACCGGGGAGCTGTTTTTT.

Concerning this clone: Other nucleotide sequences from this sample produce the same CDR3. The chain is built from TRBV11-2 and TRBJ2-5, with TRBD2 matching 7 bases. The germline V gene has CDR1 SGHAT and CDR2 FQNNGV. The CDR3 extends over 14 amino acids. V trimming: 1 base; J trimming: 1 base; junction bases outside the gene matches: 0. CDR3 in amino acids: CASSLGGGQETQYF. In DNA form, the CDR3 reads TGTGCCAGCAGCTTAGGGGGGGGCCAAGAGACCCAGTACTTC.

This clone was observed once. The chain is built from TRBV6-1 and TRBJ2-5; the D gene is possibly TRBD2 (6 bases). Germline CDR1 MNHNS, CDR2 SASEGT. The CDR3 has 14 residues. V gave up 6 bases and J gave up 1 base, with 12 bases separating them. DNA of the CDR3: TGTGCCAGCAGGGAGGACTATCCCCAAGAGACCCAGTACTTC. Its protein product is CASREDYPQETQYF.

The genes are TRBV10-3 and TRBJ2-7; D possibly corresponds to TRBD2 (5 bases). CDR1 ENHRY and CDR2 SYGVKD come from the germline V gene. The CDR3 has 13 amino acids. Trimming took off 6 bases at V and 0 bases at J, with 9 bases between the two ends. Written as DNA, the CDR3 is TGTGCCATCAGGACTATCAGCTCCTACGAGCAGTACTTC. This translates into CAIRTISSYEQYF.

The V and J genes are TRBV10-3 and TRBJ1-2; TRBD1 might be the D (5 bases). Trimming removed 0 bases from V and 14 bases from J, with 31 bases in between. Germline V gene sequence: CDR1 ENHRY, CDR2 SYGVKD. CDR3 size: 18 residues. The DNA of the CDR3 is TGTGCCATCAGTGAGTCGTGGGACGGCCGGGAATGGATGTTGTCGGGGACCTTC. Its protein is CAISESWDGREWMLSGTF.

A word on this clone: The identical CDR3 is also encoded by other nucleotide sequences in the sample. V usage is TRBV11-2 and J usage is TRBJ1-5, with D perhaps TRBD1 (5 bases). With 4 bases removed from V and 5 bases from J, the gap between germline ends came to 9 bases. The CDR3 runs to 13 residues. Germline CDR1 is SGHAT and CDR2 is FQNNGV. CDR3 in amino acids: CASSSQGDQPQHF. For the CDR3, the DNA is TGTGCCAGCAGCTCTCAGGGTGATCAGCCCCAGCATTTT.

The chain carries TRBV25-1 and TRBJ1-2; 8 nucleotides align to TRBD1. Trimming took 4 bases from V and 6 from J; bases not matched to a gene: 13. Germline CDR1 is MGHDK and CDR2 is SYGVNS. The CDR3 spans 16 residues. The CDR3 loop is CASSGAGQGAYHGYTF. For the CDR3, the DNA is TGTGCCAGCAGTGGCGCGGGGCAGGGGGCGTATCATGGCTACACCTTC.